Detailed here is one TCR beta chain. Its cognate antigen has yet to be identified. Base quality data are lacking; no much larger clone is found one base away. V loses 9 bases, J loses 3 bases, and the germline ends lie 6 bases apart. The CDR3 starts with the cysteine, ends with the phenylalanine, and has 10 residues. This entry keeps only the CDR3 DNA: 30 bases, framed from base 1. As encoded in the germline V gene, CDR1 is ENHRY while CDR2 is SYGVKD. The TCR beta CDR3 regions were amplified from the RNA transcripts. A first-round RT-PCR of the TCR CDR3 used the HTBI primer set with the Qiagen OneStep RT-PCR kit. The libraries were constructed in a second round of multiplex PCR and then size-selected and purified. Sequencing of the libraries was done on an Illumina HiSeq2000 using paired-end 100 bp reads. As for the original processing: Raw data were processed with SOAPnuke, discarding reads with adapters, uncalled bases, mean Phred below 15, or no exact constant-primer or identifier match. COPE v1.2.5 was used to merge high-quality paired reads, and clonotypes were defined as unique nucleotide sequences. Clonotypes were aligned to IMGT TRBV, TRBD and TRBJ reference segments using MiTCR v1.1. Analysis was restricted to V-J combinations with a frequency above 0.0001, which covered 99.2% of repertoires. A TCS score was defined as the ratio of F50 (clonal expansion) to E x V (chaos), with BLOSUM62-based TCRdist applied between CDR3 peptides within each V-J. Welch's t-statistics and random forest reduced 450 to 600 V-J features to about 12, which were used in a naive Bayes classifier (R e1071). The Morisita-Horn index was used to measure how similar the thyroid and blood repertoires were. The public sequencing data were trimmed at Q25 with fastp and processed into clonotypes with MiXCR by TCRdb, which kept only in-frame beta chains. A single entry per CDR3 protein holds the most common genes and DNA from its merged rows. Here the V and J calls rest on TCRdb's processing, not on the authors' analysis. This sample gives 450,000 to 700,000 distinct CDR3 sequences in total; approximately 44% of them show up just once. The top ten clonotypes cover 15% to 20% of the sample.

The sample originates from a study of T cells in Graves' hyperthyroidism and ophthalmopathy (dated by TCRdb to the late 2010s). A note on the overall study: TCR V-J signatures able to tell the groups apart were searched for in a discovery cohort of 90 to 100 patients, of whom 40 to 45 had Graves' ophthalmopathy and roughly 59 had stable Graves' hyperthyroidism. In addition, the study compared T-cell repertoires in thyroid tissue and in blood from a handful of Graves' hyperthyroidism patients. The paper describes TCR Vbeta CDR3 sequencing of about 140 peripheral blood samples, made up of some 40 ophthalmopathy patients, 70 to 80 hyperthyroidism patients and some 17 progressor patients. Whether ophthalmopathy could be predicted prospectively was tested in an independent validation cohort made up of some 20 hyperthyroidism patients plus 17 patients who later progressed to ophthalmopathy. The 95 to 100 discovery patients were randomly divided into training and test sets at a 7:3 ratio. Following sampling, methimazole starting at 30 mg daily was given to hyperthyroidism patients, and high-dose intravenous methylprednisolone was given to ophthalmopathy patients.

The study excluded patients with uncontrolled infections, other autoimmune diseases, pregnancy or lactation. Diagnoses were based on clinical symptoms, serum thyroxine and TRAb, thyroid ultrasound and orbital computed tomography. Total RNA was extracted using Trizol reagent, and RNA quality was assessed on an Agilent 2100 Bioanalyzer. Broad study findings and their caveats: A 13 V-J signature model separated ophthalmopathy from stable hyperthyroidism, with around 88% sensitivity and around 84% specificity in cross-validation and 80%/75% in testing. In validation, progression to ophthalmopathy was predicted by the model with around 70% sensitivity and roughly 76% specificity, a median of roughly six months before onset. Most expanded thyroid clonotypes (frequency above 0.001) were also detected in blood, a finding suggesting that blood repertoires may reflect thyroid immune responses. Sample size was not statistically predetermined, and blinding of investigators to group allocation was not performed.

Sequenced material: peripheral blood or thyroid tissue (not recorded which). The sequence was collected from an adult woman with Graves' disease, either hyperthyroidism or ophthalmopathy (not recorded which). The chain joins TRBV10-3 to TRBJ2-7; the D segment could be TRBD2, given 6 matching bases. The CDR3 sequence is CAMGGYEQYF. In nucleotides, the sequence is TGTGCCATGGGGGGCTACGAGCAGTACTTC.